These 20 T cell receptor beta chains share one sample of origin, sequenced in a study of T cell responses to AZD1222 COVID-19 vaccine. The protocol was immunoSEQ multiplex PCR, while the TCRdb copy is restricted to in-frame clones and leaves out a portion. The sample consists of approximately 71,000 clones, almost 90% of them appearing once. Here the sequenced sample was peripheral blood, taken on day 0 of AZD1222 vaccination. These receptors were obtained from an adult in good health.

V and J are TRBV19 and TRBJ2-1; D unresolved. The germline V and J ends were trimmed by 1 base and 0 bases, with 7 bases remaining between them. CDR3 size: 15 residues. The V gene's germline CDR1 is LNHDA and CDR2 SQIVND (reference sequence). DNA of the CDR3: TGTGCCAGTAGTATAGTCAAGAGCTCCTACAATGAGCAGTTCTTC. Its translation is CASSIVKSSYNEQFF.

The J gene is TRBJ1-2, the V gene TRBV29-1, with D hard to call. The V gene's germline CDR1 is SQVTM and CDR2 ANQGSEA. V was cut by 3 bases and J by 1 base, with 3 bases left in between. The CDR3 sequence is 11 residues long. The CDR3 loop reads CSVEYNYGYTF. The CDR3 nucleotides read TGCAGCGTTGAGTATAACTATGGCTACACCTTC. The whole variable domain, remainder taken from reference TRBV29-1 and TRBJ1-2, is SAVISQKPSRDICQRGTSLTIQCQVDSQVTMMFWYRQQPGQSLTLIATANQGSEATYESGFVIDKFPISRPNLTFSTLTVSNMSPEDSSIYLCSVEYNYGYTFGSGTRLTVV.

The chain has TRBV19 and TRBJ1-1; D is perhaps TRBD1 (5 bases). The CDR3 contains 15 residues. The V end was cut by 5 bases, the J end by 0 bases, with 13 bases between. Germline V gene sequence: CDR1 LNHDA, CDR2 SQIVND (reference sequence). The DNA of the CDR3 is TGTGCCAGTAGTGCCAGGGTAAATATGAACACTGAAGCTTTCTTT. This gives the protein CASSARVNMNTEAFF. Full variable domain (rest looked up from reference TRBV19 and TRBJ1-1): DGGITQSPKYLFRKEGQNVTLSCEQNLNHDAMYWYRQDPGQGLRLIYYSQIVNDFQKGDIAEGYSVSREKKESFPLTVTSAQKNPTAFYLCASSARVNMNTEAFFGQGTRLTVV.

This chain uses TRBV7-3 with TRBJ2-7, with a possible D match to TRBD1 (6 bases). CDR1 SGHTA and CDR2 FQGTGA come from the germline V gene. V gave up 5 bases and J gave up 3 bases, with 14 bases separating them. CDR3 length equals 14 residues. CDR3 nucleotide sequence: TGTGCCAGCAGCCGGATCACAGGGTTCTACGAGCAGTACTTC. Translation gives CASSRITGFYEQYF.

V gene TRBV7-2 combines with J gene TRBJ1-1, with 7 bases lining up with TRBD1. This CDR3 spans 16 amino acids. Germline CDR1 is SGHTA and CDR2 is FQGNSA. V shed 3 bases, J shed 4 bases, and the junction held 11 bases outside the gene matches. CDR3 amino acids: CASSFWGRGESTEAFF. The CDR3 DNA sequence: TGTGCCAGCAGCTTTTGGGGCAGGGGGGAGAGCACTGAAGCTTTCTTT.

In nucleotides, the CDR3 is TGTGCCAGCAGTTTCGACGGGTACTATGGCTACACCTTC. Amino acids: CASSFDGYYGYTF. The chain is built from TRBV6-5 and TRBJ1-2, with no clear D. This CDR3 has 13 residues. The germline gives CDR1 MNHEY, CDR2 SVGAGI. Trimming took 4 bases from V and 3 from J, leaving 9 bases between them.

The rearrangement uses TRBV6-5 and TRBJ2-3, with 11 bases aligning to TRBD1. Unmatched junction bases numbered 3, after V lost 0 bases and J lost 4 bases. The CDR3 loop spans 16 amino acids. Germline assignment: CDR1 MNHEY and CDR2 SVGAGI. CDR3 in amino acids: CASSYSPGQGADTQYF. The CDR3 DNA reads as TGTGCCAGCAGTTACTCCCCGGGACAGGGGGCAGATACGCAGTATTTT.

This chain joins TRBV6-5 and TRBJ2-5; D might be TRBD2 (5 bases). CDR1 is MNHEY and CDR2 is SVGAGI in the germline V gene. CDR3 length equals 13 residues. Trimming took 9 bases from V and 7 from J, leaving 18 bases between them. The CDR3 bases are TGTGCCAGGGGAGCGGACGGTGGTGGGACCCAGTACTTC. Translated, it gives CARGADGGGTQYF.

The V call is TRBV7-8, the J call TRBJ2-4; D remains unclear. The V end was cut by 3 bases, the J end by 0 bases, with 9 bases between. This CDR3 has 15 residues. Germline-derived CDR1 and CDR2 are SGHVS and FQNEAQ. The CDR3 nucleotides are TGTGCCAGCAGCTTTGGACCGCAAGCCAAAAACATTCAGTACTTC. This gives the protein CASSFGPQAKNIQYF.

The V and J genes are TRBV5-1 and TRBJ1-1, with 7 bases matching TRBD1. The V and J ends lost 0 bases and 4 bases, in that order; junction bases with no gene match: 3. The germline gives CDR1 SGHRS, CDR2 YFSETQ. This CDR3 contains 14 residues. The CDR3 nucleotides are TGCGCCAGCAGCTTGGGAGGGGGCGGCACTGAAGCTTTCTTT. Amino acids: CASSLGGGGTEAFF.

This chain joins TRBV19 and TRBJ1-3, with D unclear. V lost 8 bases, J lost 0 bases, and 11 bases lay in between. CDR1 is LNHDA and CDR2 is SQIVND in the germline V gene (reference sequence). The CDR3 totals 14 residues. CDR3 bases: TGTGCCAGTGCGGACCTTTTCTCTGGAAACACCATATATTTT. It is translated as CASADLFSGNTIYF.

The chain joins TRBV19 to TRBJ1-1; D is possibly TRBD1 (6 bases). Germline V gene sequence: CDR1 LNHDA, CDR2 SQIVND (reference sequence). The CDR3 has 15 amino acids. V shed 3 bases and J shed 2 bases, with 13 bases lying between them. Here the CDR3 DNA reads TGTGCCAGTAGTATCTTTCCCGGGGGCAACACTGAAGCTTTCTTT. Protein product: CASSIFPGGNTEAFF.

J is TRBJ1-1 and V is TRBV4-3; no reliable D call. There are 13 residues in the CDR3. Germline V gene lookup returns CDR1 LGHNA and CDR2 YSLEER. The ends were cut back, 4 bases at V and 2 bases at J, with 8 bases in the middle. This CDR3 is CASSRTSNTEAFF. The CDR3 coding sequence is TGCGCCAGCAGCCGAACGTCAAACACTGAAGCTTTCTTT.

This clone occurred a few times. The chain is built from TRBV28 and TRBJ2-1; TRBD2 aligns across 8 bases. The CDR3 is 15 residues long. The V and J ends lost 2 bases and 4 bases, in that order; junction bases with no gene match: 4. CDR1 MDHEN and CDR2 SYDVKM come from the germline V gene. The CDR3 DNA sequence: TGTGCCAGCAGTTTACGCGGGAGGCGGTACAATGAGCAGTTCTTC. Its translation is CASSLRGRRYNEQFF.

About this clone: Its ends do not fully match the called genes, so a read error is possible. The chain uses TRBV7-7 and TRBJ2-7, with D hard to call. This CDR3 has 12 residues. Germline assignment: CDR1 SSHAT and CDR2 FNYEAQ (reference sequence). Written as DNA, the CDR3 is TGTGCTAGCAGCTTAGCAGGCGGCGAGCAGTACTTC. As protein: CASSLAGGEQYF.

This chain connects TRBV6-1 to TRBJ2-4; 14 positions agree with TRBD2. CDR1 MNHNS and CDR2 SASEGT come from the germline V gene. The CDR3 totals 20 residues. V lost 2 bases and J lost 0; bases outside the gene matches: 9. The CDR3 sequence: CASSESWTSGRNIAKNIQYF. CDR3 sequence (DNA): TGTGCCAGCAGTGAAAGTTGGACTAGCGGGAGGAATATAGCCAAAAACATTCAGTACTTC.

The J gene is TRBJ2-1, the V gene TRBV19, with D hard to call. With 6 bases removed from V and 7 bases from J, the gap between germline ends came to 7 bases. The germline V gene has CDR1 LNHDA and CDR2 SQIVND (reference sequence). There are 11 residues in the CDR3. CDR3: CASRLWNEQFF. The CDR3 coding sequence is TGTGCCAGTAGGTTATGGAATGAGCAGTTCTTC. The complete variable domain, with remaining parts taken from reference TRBV19 and TRBJ2-1, reads DGGITQSPKYLFRKEGQNVTLSCEQNLNHDAMYWYRQDPGQGLRLIYYSQIVNDFQKGDIAEGYSVSREKKESFPLTVTSAQKNPTAFYLCASRLWNEQFFGPGTRLTVL.

The chain carries TRBV6-1 and TRBJ1-3; the D is unclear. The CDR3 loop spans 16 amino acids. Trimming took off 2 bases at V and 2 bases at J, with 13 bases between the two ends. Germline CDR1 MNHNS, CDR2 SASEGT. Here the CDR3 reads CASSEWAASAGNTIYF. The CDR3 region has the DNA TGTGCCAGCAGTGAATGGGCTGCTTCGGCTGGAAACACCATATATTTT.

This rearrangement joins TRBV30 to TRBJ1-2; 11 bases are shared with TRBD1. V shed 3 bases, J shed 7 bases, and the junction held 1 base outside the gene matches. The CDR3 spans 12 residues. Germline CDR1 GTSNPN, CDR2 SVGIG (reference sequence). The CDR3 coding sequence is TGTGCCTGGAGGGGGACAGGGGGTGGCTACACCTTC. Residues: CAWRGTGGGYTF.

The rearrangement uses TRBV5-8 and TRBJ2-7; tentative D call: TRBD2 (6 bases). Germline CDR1 and CDR2: SGHTS and YDEGEE. V lost 0 bases, J lost 6 bases, and 19 bases lay in between. The length of the CDR3 is 16 residues. CDR3 loop: CASSLGGLLYYVEQYF. The CDR3 DNA reads as TGTGCCAGCAGCTTGGGGGGACTCCTGTATTATGTCGAGCAGTACTTC.